This T cell receptor beta chain came from a study of molecular identifiers for immune sequencing clone quantification listed by TCRdb under 2018. About the full investigation: For a replicate experiment, RNA from around 20,000 or 99,000 naive CD8 T cells was divided into five aliquots, and four of the five aliquots were sequenced. This methods study used CD8 T cells to benchmark TCR RNA copy counting and molecular-identifier clustering-based TCR repertoire sequencing (MIDCIRS). Study-wide conclusions, independent of this receptor: The sizes of highly expanded clones could end up underestimated when identical TCR molecules share a barcode. In CMV-specific effector cells, clones with more than 20 RNA copies accounted for over 97% of molecules, whereas in naive cells such clones accounted for under 1%. Without barcode sub-clustering, chimeric consensus sequences inflated TCR diversity; chimeras reached as high as 47%. Modeling gave around 2.7 recovered TCR RNA copies per cell versus 8 to 10 by digital PCR, implying about 30% capture efficiency. The naive libraries included spiked-in Jurkat TCR RNA (about 9 copies' worth), and this Jurkat TCR RNA is not part of the donor repertoire. A single cell's worth of spiked-in Jurkat TCR RNA was reported detectable even among some 920,000 naive CD8 T cells.

Naive CD8 T cell libraries were made from 20,000 to 1,000,000 sorted cells using 10%, 30% or 50% of purified RNA. Naive CD8 T cells, defined as CD8+CD4-CCR7+CD45RA+, were FACS-sorted into RLT Plus buffer on a BD FACSAria II. To test detection sensitivity, Jurkat RNA equivalent to nine to ten TCR copies was spiked into samples of roughly 19,000-1,000,000 naive CD8 T cells. Enrichment of CD8 T cells was done with RosetteSep CD8+ T Cell Enrichment Cocktail plus Ficoll-Paque, and ACK red cell lysis came afterward. CDR1 and CDR2 are drawn from the germline V gene (reference sequence): SEHNR, FQNEAQ. The cysteine opens and the phenylalanine closes a CDR3 of 15 amino acids. CDR3 DNA is the only sequence kept; it has 45 bases, read in frame from the first base. Trimming accounts for 1 base at V and 5 bases at J, while the number of junction bases matched to no gene is 6. The library was generated by PCR. Sequencing was performed on an Illumina HiSeq 4000. Bulk TCR libraries were made following a previously described method, with the TCR primers given in Table S5. The Qiagen AllPrep DNA/RNA kit was used to purify total RNA. Before analysis, reads from multiple sequencing runs of one library were combined. On the authors' methods: Reads were retained only if their TCR constant sequence matched exactly, and those retained reads were trimmed to 150 nt and grouped according to their 12-nt molecular barcodes. Reads in each barcode group were sub-clustered using a 15% Levenshtein threshold, and a quality-weighted consensus sequence was built for each RNA molecule. Non-functional sequences were filtered out, along with any lower-count sequence sitting one edit away from another sequence. Based on fitting two negative binomial distributions, any barcode sub-cluster with under 20% of the maximum read count was discarded. The public reads were reprocessed in TCRdb via fastp at Q25 and MiXCR, keeping in-frame beta chains. All rows with the same CDR3 protein become a single entry with the most common DNA and genes. The V and J calls reflect TCRdb's pipeline rather than the authors' work. A total of 490,000 or so distinct CDR3 sequences appear in this sample, over 20% of them only once. The ten biggest clones cover around 0.84% of the sample.

This clonotype was found a few times. Its cognate antigen has yet to be identified. No per-base quality is available; no much larger clone lies one base away. Rearrangement joined TRBV7-9 to TRBJ2-3; TRBD2 fits 7 bases in the junction. The TCR was taken from a human donor in good health. Some libraries in this study had Jurkat cell RNA spiked in. The sequenced sample consisted of naive CD8+ T cells from blood, with Jurkat cell RNA spiked in. The cell subset or site label on this specimen signifies: FACS-sorted CD8+CD4-CCR7+CD45RA+ naive T cells. The nucleotides are TGTGCCAGCAGCTTAGGGACTAGAGATGGAGATACGCAGTATTTT. This yields the protein CASSLGTRDGDTQYF.